The 16 T cell receptor beta chains given below trace back to one sample, sequenced in a study of T cells after posttransplantation cyclophosphamide. Repertoires were generated with immunoSEQ multiplex PCR, while TCRdb's copy carries only in-frame clones and drops some. The sample yields about 5,900 clones, 82% seen once. A marrow graft followed busulfan-fludarabine conditioning, with cyclophosphamide on days +3 and +4. The sequencing used CD4+ T cells sorted from blood, collected about 350 days after allogeneic stem cell transplant with posttransplant cyclophosphamide. These receptors were collected from a male patient in his fifties or sixties who received an allogeneic stem cell transplant from a related donor and was CMV-positive. The T cells may partly be graft donor cells.

The CDR3 sequence: CASSPQGAPGNTIYF. The CDR3 DNA reads as TGTGCCAGCAGCCCACAGGGGGCGCCCGGAAACACCATATATTTT. V usage is TRBV7-2 and J usage is TRBJ1-3; 9 positions match TRBD1. The CDR3 runs 15 residues. The J segment lost 4 bases and the V segment lost 5 bases, leaving 6 bases of the junction unmatched. CDR1 is SGHTA, CDR2 FQGNSA, per germline.

In regard to this clone: Additional DNA sequences in this sample encode the identical CDR3. The CDR3 spells CASSVGQVTNGYTF. In DNA form, the CDR3 reads TGCGCCAGCAGCGTCGGACAGGTCACCAATGGCTACACCTTC. This rearrangement joins TRBV5-1 to TRBJ1-2; 7 bases align to TRBD1. The CDR3 is made up of 14 amino acids. CDR1 is SGHRS, CDR2 YFSETQ, per germline. Trimming at V came to 4 bases and at J to 6 bases, leaving 9 bases not matched to a gene.

The chain is built from TRBV19 and TRBJ2-7; D is perhaps TRBD2 (5 bases). Trimming stripped 1 base from V and 2 bases from J, with 15 bases between. The CDR3 runs to 16 residues. Germline CDR1 and CDR2: LNHDA and SQIVND (reference sequence). The chain's CDR3 is CASSIAAISGTYEQYF. DNA for the CDR3: TGTGCCAGTAGTATAGCTGCTATTTCGGGAACCTACGAGCAGTACTTC.

CDR3: CASSSDRELSNEQFF. The CDR3 DNA sequence: TGCGCCAGCAGCTCTGACAGGGAATTATCCAATGAGCAGTTCTTC. V gene TRBV5-1 combines with J gene TRBJ2-1, with 7 bases aligning to TRBD1. V dropped 3 bases and J dropped 6; count of bases not matched to a gene: 9. Germline assignment: CDR1 SGHRS and CDR2 YFSETQ. The CDR3 runs to 15 residues.

The J gene is TRBJ2-5, the V gene TRBV5-8; tentative D call: TRBD1 (7 bases). Germline V gene lookup returns CDR1 SGHTS and CDR2 YDEGEE. The CDR3 consists of 15 residues. V was pared by 4 bases and J by 1 base, with 14 bases between. The CDR3 loop is CASSARQGGQETQYF. In nucleotides, the CDR3 is TGTGCCAGCAGCGCCCGACAGGGAGGCCAAGAGACCCAGTACTTC.

This clone was seen only a few times. The J gene is TRBJ1-1, the V gene TRBV10-3, with 8 bases lining up with TRBD1. Germline V lookup: CDR1 ENHRY, CDR2 SYGVKD. With 5 bases clipped from V and 4 bases from J, the junction kept 6 bases outside the gene matches. The CDR3 consists of 14 residues. In DNA form, the CDR3 reads TGTGCCATCAGTATACAGGGGGAGGTCACTGAAGCTTTCTTT. It codes for CAISIQGEVTEAFF.

J is TRBJ2-3 and V is TRBV6-4; maybe TRBD2 (6 bases). The V end lost 4 bases, the J end lost 5 bases, and 10 bases lay between the germline ends. CDR1 MRHNA and CDR2 SNTAGT come from the germline V gene. CDR3 length equals 13 residues. The CDR3 DNA sequence: TGTGCCAGCAGTGCAGAGGAGGGAGATACGCAGTATTTT. This gives the protein CASSAEEGDTQYF.

This clone is labeled large (0.1 to 1%). The chain links TRBV6-1 to TRBJ2-7; TRBD1 aligns across 8 bases. CDR1 and CDR2 from the germline V gene are MNHNS and SASEGT. The CDR3 runs to 16 residues. Trimming removed 3 bases from V and 2 bases from J; junction bases left unmatched: 9. In DNA form, the CDR3 reads TGTGCCAGCAGTGATTTTAACAGGGGGAAGACCTACGAGCAGTACTTC. This encodes CASSDFNRGKTYEQYF.

This chain uses TRBV19 with TRBJ2-6; D is undetermined. This CDR3 spans 13 amino acids. The V end lost 7 bases, the J end lost 2 bases, and 6 bases lay between the germline ends. Germline CDR1 reads LNHDA; CDR2 reads SQIVND (reference sequence). In DNA form, the CDR3 reads TGTGCCAGTACGGTGGCTGGGGCCAACGTCCTGACTTTC. This translates into CASTVAGANVLTF.

The rearrangement joins TRBV29-1 to TRBJ2-7; TRBD1 is a possible D gene (5 bases). Germline loops: CDR1 SQVTM, CDR2 ANQGSEA. The CDR3 loop spans 14 amino acids. V was pared by 8 bases and J by 2 bases, with 19 bases between. The CDR3: CSYQNRRLTYEQYF. CDR3 coding DNA: TGCAGCTATCAAAACAGGCGGCTAACCTACGAGCAGTACTTC.

The CDR3 DNA follows: TGCGCCAGCAGCTTGGAGGCCGGGACAGATTACTACGAGCAGTACTTC. It codes for CASSLEAGTDYYEQYF. The chain combines TRBV5-1 with TRBJ2-7, with 7 nucleotides matching TRBD1. The CDR3 runs 16 residues. After removal of 0 bases from V and 3 bases from J, the junction contained 9 bases not matched to a gene. Germline values: CDR1 SGHRS, CDR2 YFSETQ. The variable domain in full, completed from reference TRBV5-1 and TRBJ2-7, reads KAGVTQTPRYLIKTRGQQVTLSCSPISGHRSVSWYQQTPGQGLQFLFEYFSETQRNKGNFPGRFSGRQFSNSRSEMNVSTLELGDSALYLCASSLEAGTDYYEQYFGPGTRLTVT.

This chain uses TRBV4-3 with TRBJ1-3; tentatively, D is TRBD1 (6 bases). Looked up from germline, CDR1 is LGHNA and CDR2 is YSLEER. The V end lost 3 bases, the J end lost 4 bases, and 10 bases lay between the germline ends. This CDR3 is built from 14 residues. The CDR3 DNA reads TGCGCCAGCAGCCAGTACAGGGAAGGAAACACCATATATTTT. It codes for CASSQYREGNTIYF.

The V gene is TRBV18, the J gene TRBJ1-1; D is ambiguous. This CDR3 has 16 residues. Germline V gene data show CDR1 as KGHSH and CDR2 as LQKENI. Trimming cost V 0 bases and J 0 bases, with 11 bases left between them. CDR3 nucleotide sequence: TGTGCCAGCTCACCACCGGGCCAGATCATGAACACTGAAGCTTTCTTT. It translates to CASSPPGQIMNTEAFF. The full variable domain, in which reference TRBV18 and TRBJ1-1 provide the parts outside the CDR3, is NAGVMQNPRHLVRRRGQEARLRCSPMKGHSHVYWYRQLPEEGLKFMVYLQKENIIDESGMPKERFSAEFPKEGPSILRIQQVVRGDSAAYFCASSPPGQIMNTEAFFGQGTRLTVV.

This rearrangement joins TRBV15 to TRBJ2-1, with 7 bases aligning to TRBD2. J was trimmed by 2 bases and V by 0 bases; bases with no gene match: 4. The CDR3 has 16 residues. Germline CDR1 and CDR2: LNHNV and YYDKDF (reference sequence). The CDR3 sequence: CATSRDITSAYNEQFF. As DNA, the CDR3 is TGTGCCACCAGCAGAGATATAACTAGCGCCTACAATGAGCAGTTCTTC.

V is TRBV19 and J is TRBJ1-2; 7 nucleotides match TRBD1. V trimming: 5 bases; J trimming: 6 bases; junction bases outside the gene matches: 6. This CDR3 contains 13 residues. Looked up from germline, CDR1 is LNHDA and CDR2 is SQIVND (reference sequence). The CDR3 sequence is CASSSTGWDGYTF. The CDR3 coding sequence is TGTGCCAGTAGTTCGACAGGGTGGGATGGCTACACCTTC. The entire variable domain, with the rest obtained from reference TRBV19 and TRBJ1-2, is as follows: DGGITQSPKYLFRKEGQNVTLSCEQNLNHDAMYWYRQDPGQGLRLIYYSQIVNDFQKGDIAEGYSVSREKKESFPLTVTSAQKNPTAFYLCASSSTGWDGYTFGSGTRLTVV.

The chain uses TRBV5-3 and TRBJ2-7; D gene uncertain. TRBV5-3 qualifies as an ORF whose function is uncertain. Trimming left V 4 bases short and J 6 bases short, with 17 bases between. The CDR3 is 14 residues long. DNA for the CDR3: TGTGCCAGAAGCCGTGCGCGAAAGAGGTTCGAGCAGTACTTC. Protein: CARSRARKRFEQYF.